What follows are 14 T cell receptor beta chains derived from one specimen sequenced in a study of blood T cell repertoires in COVID-19. Assay: immunoSEQ multiplex PCR; the TCRdb copy retains only in-frame clones and omits some. The sample yields about 69,000 clones, roughly three quarters seen once. Material for sequencing was peripheral blood. The receptors were gathered from a human donor in a cohort sampled during active COVID-19.

The rearrangement joins TRBV6-2 or TRBV6-3 to TRBJ2-7; TRBD2 aligns across 7 bases. J was trimmed by 6 bases and V by 2 bases; bases with no gene match: 7. CDR3 length: 14 residues. Germline V lookup: CDR1 MNHEY, CDR2 SVGEGT. The CDR3 DNA is TGTGCCAGCAGTTACGGAGGGAGGGTCGGCGAGCAGTACTTC. Its translation is CASSYGGRVGEQYF.

This rearrangement joins TRBV7-9 to TRBJ2-1, with D tentatively TRBD1 (6 bases). Trimming removed 6 bases at V and 2 bases at J, with 20 bases between. CDR3 size: 17 residues. Germline V lookup: CDR1 SEHNR, CDR2 FQNEAQ (reference sequence). The CDR3 DNA reads as TGTGCCAGCAGTCAGGGGTCGGGGCTCGAGGCCTACAATGAGCAGTTCTTC. It codes for CASSQGSGLEAYNEQFF.

This clone is a singleton in its sample. This sequence joins TRBV19 and TRBJ2-2, with D perhaps TRBD1 (6 bases). The length of the CDR3 is 13 residues. Trimming removed 7 bases from V and 7 bases from J, with 13 bases in between. Germline V CDR1 and CDR2: LNHDA, SQIVND (reference sequence). CDR3 DNA: TGTGCCAGTAACCAACAGGGTAACGGGGAGCTGTTTTTT. Its translation: CASNQQGNGELFF. Full variable domain (rest looked up from reference TRBV19 and TRBJ2-2): DGGITQSPKYLFRKEGQNVTLSCEQNLNHDAMYWYRQDPGQGLRLIYYSQIVNDFQKGDIAEGYSVSREKKESFPLTVTSAQKNPTAFYLCASNQQGNGELFFGEGSRLTVL.

The chain links TRBV28 to TRBJ1-1; no firm D call. The V gene lost 5 bases and the J gene lost 7 bases, with 17 bases spanning the gap. The CDR3 loop spans 14 amino acids. Germline V lookup: CDR1 MDHEN, CDR2 SYDVKM. The CDR3 sequence: CASSHPGRAVEAFF. The CDR3 coding sequence is TGTGCCAGCAGTCACCCGGGAAGGGCGGTTGAAGCTTTCTTT.

V and J are TRBV4-1 and TRBJ2-1; 9 bases are a match to TRBD1. J was trimmed by 9 bases and V by 4 bases; bases with no gene match: 7. Per the germline V gene, CDR1 is MGHRA and CDR2 is YSYEKL. This CDR3 has 14 amino acids. In nucleotides, the CDR3 is TGCGCCAGCAGCCTGAGGGACAGGGAGGGTGAGCAGTTCTTC. Its protein is CASSLRDREGEQFF.

The chain employs TRBV19 and TRBJ2-5; 9 positions match TRBD1. With 6 bases clipped from V and 5 bases from J, the junction kept 16 bases outside the gene matches. This CDR3 has 17 amino acids. Germline V gene sequence: CDR1 LNHDA, CDR2 SQIVND (reference sequence). CDR3 residues: CASSPNRGRTGRETQYF. As DNA, the CDR3 is TGTGCCAGTAGCCCTAACAGGGGGCGAACGGGTAGGGAGACCCAGTACTTC.

J is TRBJ2-3 and V is TRBV5-6, with D perhaps matching TRBD2 (5 bases). V was pared by 1 base and J by 6 bases, with 12 bases between. The CDR3 runs to 14 residues. Germline CDR1 and CDR2: SGHDT and YYEEEE. CDR3 sequence (DNA): TGTGCCAGCAGCTTGTTCGGGGTTGCGGATACGCAGTATTTT. Amino acid sequence: CASSLFGVADTQYF. The entire variable domain, with the rest obtained from reference TRBV5-6 and TRBJ2-3, is as follows: DAGVTQSPTHLIKTRGQQVTLRCSPKSGHDTVSWYQQALGQGPQFIFQYYEEEERQRGNFPDRFSGHQFPNYSSELNVNALLLGDSALYLCASSLFGVADTQYFGPGTRLTVL.

This clone has only a few counts. The chain recombines TRBV12-3 or TRBV12-4 with TRBJ1-1; D call uncertain. The ends were cut back, 5 bases at V and 7 bases at J, with 14 bases in the middle. The CDR3 runs 13 residues. The DNA of the CDR3 is TGTGCCAGCAGTAGAAGACCTGCGGTTGAAGCTTTCTTT. Translated, it gives CASSRRPAVEAFF.

With respect to this clone: This sample also contains other DNA sequences that code for the same CDR3. The chain has TRBV5-1 and TRBJ2-2, with D possibly TRBD1 on 5 matching bases. Germline V gives CDR1 SGHRS, CDR2 YFSETQ. The V end was cut by 2 bases, the J end by 2 bases, with 7 bases between. The CDR3 totals 14 residues. CDR3: CASSFQGNTGELFF. CDR3 DNA sequence: TGCGCCAGCAGCTTCCAGGGCAACACCGGGGAGCTGTTTTTT.

This clone was seen once. The rearrangement links TRBV19 to TRBJ2-7; D possibly corresponds to TRBD1 (6 bases). Germline loops: CDR1 LNHDA, CDR2 SQIVND (reference sequence). Trimming removed 6 bases at V and 2 bases at J, with 14 bases between. The CDR3 is made up of 14 amino acids. The CDR3: CASSQQGGAYEQYF. For the CDR3, the DNA is TGTGCCAGTAGCCAACAGGGTGGGGCCTACGAGCAGTACTTC.

The chain recombines TRBV18 with TRBJ2-7; D is perhaps TRBD1 (6 bases). V was pared by 4 bases and J by 0 bases, with 10 bases between. From germline, CDR1 is KGHSH and CDR2 LQKENI. The CDR3 totals 14 residues. In DNA form, the CDR3 reads TGTGCCAGCTCACGACAGGCGAGCTCCTACGAGCAGTACTTC. This encodes CASSRQASSYEQYF.

The rearrangement links TRBV28 to TRBJ2-7; 7 positions match TRBD2. Per germline, CDR1 MDHEN and CDR2 SYDVKM. CDR3 length: 14 residues. V was clipped by 5 bases and J by 6 bases; unmatched bases: 10. The CDR3 DNA follows: TGTGCCAGCAGTGGGGAGGGTAAGTTTGGCGAGCAGTACTTC. This encodes CASSGEGKFGEQYF.

The chain is built from TRBV10-3 and TRBJ1-5; D is unclear. CDR1 and CDR2 from the germline V gene are ENHRY and SYGVKD. This CDR3 has 14 amino acids. Deletions cut 4 bases from V and 0 bases from J, with 7 bases between. The CDR3 nucleotides read TGTGCCATCAGTGTCGGTGATAGCAATCAGCCCCAGCATTTT. Protein sequence: CAISVGDSNQPQHF.

The V call is TRBV7-9, the J call TRBJ1-1, with 10 bases that match TRBD1. The germline gives CDR1 SEHNR, CDR2 FQNEAQ (reference sequence). There are 13 residues in the CDR3. V was clipped by 5 bases and J by 11 bases; unmatched bases: 8. The CDR3 nucleotides are TGTGCCAGCAGCGTCGGGACAGGGGATTGGGCTTTCTTT. Protein sequence: CASSVGTGDWAFF.